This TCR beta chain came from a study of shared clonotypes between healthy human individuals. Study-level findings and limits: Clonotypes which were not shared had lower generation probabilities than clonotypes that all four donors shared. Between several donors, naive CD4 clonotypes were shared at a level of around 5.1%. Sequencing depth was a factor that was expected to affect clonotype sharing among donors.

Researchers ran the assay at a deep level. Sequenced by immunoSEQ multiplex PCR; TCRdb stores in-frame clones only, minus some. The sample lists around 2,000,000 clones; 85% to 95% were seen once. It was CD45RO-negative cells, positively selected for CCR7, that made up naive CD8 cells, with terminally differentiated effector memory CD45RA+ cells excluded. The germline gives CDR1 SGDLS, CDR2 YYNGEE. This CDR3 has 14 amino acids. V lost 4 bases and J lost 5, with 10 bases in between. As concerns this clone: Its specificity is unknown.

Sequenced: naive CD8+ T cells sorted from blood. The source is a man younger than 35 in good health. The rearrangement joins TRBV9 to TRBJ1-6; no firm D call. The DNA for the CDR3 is TGTGCCAGCAGCCCCCATGGGGATAATTCACCCCTCCACTTT. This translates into CASSPHGDNSPLHF.